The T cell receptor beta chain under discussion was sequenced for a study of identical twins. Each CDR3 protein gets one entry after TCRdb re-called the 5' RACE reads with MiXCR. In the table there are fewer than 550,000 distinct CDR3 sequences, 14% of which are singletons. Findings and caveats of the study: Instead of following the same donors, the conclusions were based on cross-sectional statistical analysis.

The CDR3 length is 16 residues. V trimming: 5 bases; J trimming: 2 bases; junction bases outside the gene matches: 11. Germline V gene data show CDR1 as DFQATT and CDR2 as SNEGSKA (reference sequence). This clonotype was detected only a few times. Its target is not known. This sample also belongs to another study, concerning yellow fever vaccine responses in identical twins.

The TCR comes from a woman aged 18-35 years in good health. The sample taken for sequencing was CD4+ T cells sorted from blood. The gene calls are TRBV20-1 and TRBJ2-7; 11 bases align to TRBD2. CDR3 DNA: TGCAGTGCTGGAAGGAGACTAGCGGGACGACCCTACGAGCAGTACTTC. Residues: CSAGRRLAGRPYEQYF.